This entry concerns a single T cell receptor (beta chain). This specimen comes from a study of PD-1 and CTLA-4 blockade in melanoma. There are 15 residues in the CDR3. With V trimmed by 6 bases and J by 2 bases, 4 bases remained unmatched. Germline CDR1 is SGDLS and CDR2 is YYNGEE. Clones were sequenced by immunoSEQ multiplex PCR, and TCRdb holds only the in-frame ones, with some missing. The sample consists of under 40,000 clones, 88% of them appearing once. Sample: CD8+ T cells from peripheral blood, taken from a patient given anti-PD-1 treatment. This clonotype was sampled from a human donor with melanoma. The rearrangement uses TRBV9 and TRBJ2-3; 12 bases map to TRBD1. The CDR3 spells CASTGQGANTDTQYF. CDR3 nucleotides: TGTGCCAGCACGGGACAGGGGGCTAACACAGATACGCAGTATTTT.